The 15 T cell receptor beta chains in this list originate from one sample, sequenced in a study of T cells after yellow fever vaccination. TCRdb reprocessed the 5' RACE reads via MiXCR and lists one record per CDR3 protein. The sample has about 320,000 distinct CDR3 sequences; around 4.3% are singletons. Sequenced here: PBMCs, sampled 15 days after the yellow fever booster vaccination. These receptors originate from a man aged 18 to 29 who received the YFV17D yellow fever vaccine.

This clonotype was seen repeatedly, ten times or more. The V gene is TRBV7-9, the J gene TRBJ2-2; D ambiguous. This CDR3 has 16 residues. The V end lost 0 bases, the J end lost 0 bases, and 8 bases lay between the germline ends. Germline assignment: CDR1 SEHNR and CDR2 FQNEAQ (reference sequence). The CDR3 bases are TGTGCCAGCAGCTTAGCCCCGACACCGAACACCGGGGAGCTGTTTTTT. Its protein is CASSLAPTPNTGELFF. Based on the CDR3 plus reference TRBV7-9 and TRBJ2-2, the full variable domain is DTGVSQNPRHKITKRGQNVTFRCDPISEHNRLYWYRQTLGQGPEFLTYFQNEAQLEKSRLLSDRFSAERPKGSFSTLEIQRTEQGDSAMYLCASSLAPTPNTGELFFGEGSRLTVL.

This clonotype was seen at least ten times. The chain has TRBV28 and TRBJ2-5; TRBD2 agrees at 13 bases. The V gene's germline CDR1 is MDHEN and CDR2 SYDVKM. Losses at the gene ends were 6 bases for V and 2 bases for J; bases not matched to a gene: 15. The CDR3 has 19 amino acids. The chain's CDR3 is CASSPIDGLAGARQETQYF. The CDR3, as DNA: TGTGCCAGCAGCCCAATCGATGGACTAGCGGGGGCGAGACAAGAGACCCAGTACTTC.

This clonotype was seen ten or more times. The gene calls are TRBV11-1 and TRBJ1-1; maybe TRBD1 (6 bases). V lost 5 bases and J lost 3, with 13 bases in between. CDR1 is SGHAT, CDR2 FQDESV, per germline (reference sequence). This CDR3 has 14 residues. CDR3 coding DNA: TGTGCCAGCAGCGCCGGCAGGGGAGACACTGAAGCTTTCTTT. Translating gives CASSAGRGDTEAFF.

This clonotype was seen more than once but under ten times. The CDR3 coding sequence is TGTGCCAGCTCAGTAGACCTCGGCCCAGCCGGGCCCATTCAGTACTTC. Its protein is CASSVDLGPAGPIQYF. The genes are TRBV18 and TRBJ2-4, with D unclear. CDR3 length: 16 residues. V was clipped by 5 bases and J by 9 bases, with 23 bases between them. Germline CDR1 reads KGHSH; CDR2 reads LQKENI.

About this clonotype itself: The junction differs from germline at one of its ends, possibly a read error. V and J are TRBV5-1 and TRBJ2-2; 10 bases are shared with TRBD2. CDR3 length: 16 residues. Germline CDR1 is SGHRS and CDR2 is YFSETQ. CDR3: CASSLVASGGSGELIF. The CDR3 coding sequence is TGCGCCAGCAGCTTGGTGGCTAGCGGGGGTTCCGGGGAGCTGATTTTT.

This clonotype has a handful of counts. The V call is TRBV20-1, the J call TRBJ2-7; TRBD1 matches 9 bases. CDR3 length: 15 amino acids. Germline trimming cut 2 bases from V and 3 bases from J; bases unmatched to any gene: 8. The germline CDR1 and CDR2 sequences are DFQATT and SNEGSKA (reference sequence). The CDR3 region is CSARNPTGGNYEQYF. CDR3 DNA: TGCAGTGCTAGAAATCCGACAGGGGGAAACTACGAGCAGTACTTC.

This clonotype was observed many times. V and J are TRBV5-1 and TRBJ1-2; TRBD1 matches at 7 bases. J lost 4 bases, V lost 3 bases, and 9 bases had no gene match. Germline V gene data show CDR1 as SGHRS and CDR2 as YFSETQ. The CDR3 extends over 15 amino acids. The CDR3 nucleotides are TGCGCCAGCAGCTCGATCGGGACAGAAGGCTATGGCTACACCTTC. Its translation is CASSSIGTEGYGYTF.

This clonotype has a handful of counts. The V and J genes are TRBV7-9 and TRBJ2-3, with D possibly called TRBD1 or TRBD2 (5 bases each). V was shortened by 1 base and J by 5 bases, with 16 bases between the two germline ends. The CDR3 is made up of 16 amino acids. CDR1 is SEHNR and CDR2 is FQNEAQ in the germline V gene (reference sequence). The CDR3 DNA is TGTGCCAGCAGCTTAGTGTTCTTGGGGGTAAGAGATACGCAGTATTTT. Protein: CASSLVFLGVRDTQYF.

This clonotype was observed many times. The chain recombines TRBV28 with TRBJ1-2; 9 bases are a match to TRBD1. The CDR3 contains 14 residues. Germline CDR1 reads MDHEN; CDR2 reads SYDVKM. The V and J ends lost 4 bases and 7 bases, in that order; junction bases with no gene match: 7. The CDR3 is CASSSGQGHIGYTF. The CDR3 nucleotides read TGTGCCAGCAGTTCCGGACAGGGGCATATTGGCTACACCTTC.

The V gene is TRBV7-9, the J gene TRBJ1-6; D remains ambiguous. V was pared by 2 bases and J by 7 bases, with 6 bases between. The CDR3 is made up of 13 amino acids. The germline gives CDR1 SEHNR, CDR2 FQNEAQ (reference sequence). The CDR3 sequence is CASSLPGNSPLHF. In nucleotides, the CDR3 is TGTGCCAGCAGCTTACCGGGGAATTCACCCCTCCACTTT.

In its sample, this clonotype was seen many times. The CDR3 region is CASSLHWVRGKETQYF. The CDR3 region has the DNA TGTGCCAGCAGCCTCCACTGGGTTCGGGGGAAAGAGACCCAGTACTTC. The chain employs TRBV7-9 and TRBJ2-5; perhaps TRBD2 as D (6 bases). Trimming took off 5 bases at V and 3 bases at J, with 19 bases between the two ends. This CDR3 is 16 amino acids long. CDR1 is SEHNR, CDR2 FQNEAQ, per germline (reference sequence).

V gene TRBV4-3 combines with J gene TRBJ1-6, with 7 bases identical to TRBD1. The CDR3 consists of 19 residues. Germline-derived CDR1 and CDR2 are LGHNA and YSLEER. V was pared by 4 bases and J by 6 bases, with 18 bases of the junction left unmatched. The CDR3 is CASSRSTSWTGSLNSPLHF. The CDR3 DNA follows: TGCGCCAGCAGCCGGAGTACGTCTTGGACAGGCTCCCTTAATTCACCCCTCCACTTT.

CDR3: CASSQGWGLEAFF. CDR3 sequence (DNA): TGTGCCAGCAGCCAGGGATGGGGACTTGAAGCTTTCTTT. The J gene is TRBJ1-1, the V gene TRBV7-2; tentative D call: TRBD1 (5 bases). The V end was cut by 5 bases, the J end by 7 bases, with 14 bases between. The germline CDR1 and CDR2 sequences are SGHTA and FQGNSA. This CDR3 is 13 amino acids long.

This chain links TRBV10-3 with TRBJ2-5; 7 nucleotides agree with TRBD2. CDR3 length equals 14 residues. Germline V gene data show CDR1 as ENHRY and CDR2 as SYGVKD. The V gene end was trimmed by 4 bases and the J gene end by 5 bases; junction bases not matched to a gene: 7. The CDR3 DNA reads TGTGCCATCAGTGGCTGGGGGGGGGATGAGACCCAGTACTTC. Protein: CAISGWGGDETQYF.

This clonotype was detected only a few times. The chain couples TRBV2 to TRBJ1-4; TRBD1 might be the D (6 bases). The CDR3 loop spans 16 amino acids. Looked up from germline, CDR1 is SNHLY and CDR2 is FYNNEI. V lost 1 base to trimming and J lost 6 bases, with 15 bases between them. The CDR3 nucleotides are TGTGCCAGCAGTGAAGAACAGGGAATTGGTGATGAAAAACTGTTTTTT. Residues: CASSEEQGIGDEKLFF.